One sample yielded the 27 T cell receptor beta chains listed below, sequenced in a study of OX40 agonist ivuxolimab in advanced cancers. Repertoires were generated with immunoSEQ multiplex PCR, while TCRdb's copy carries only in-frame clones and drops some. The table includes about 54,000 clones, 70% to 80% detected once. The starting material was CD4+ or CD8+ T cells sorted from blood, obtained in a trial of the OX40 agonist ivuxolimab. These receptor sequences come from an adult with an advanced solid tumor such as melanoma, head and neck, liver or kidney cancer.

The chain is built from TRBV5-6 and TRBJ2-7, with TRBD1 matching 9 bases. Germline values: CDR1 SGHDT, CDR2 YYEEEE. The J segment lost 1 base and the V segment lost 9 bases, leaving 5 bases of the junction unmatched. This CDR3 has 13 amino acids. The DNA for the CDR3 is TGTGCCAAGGGACAGGGCATATCCTACGAGCAGTACTTC. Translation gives CAKGQGISYEQYF.

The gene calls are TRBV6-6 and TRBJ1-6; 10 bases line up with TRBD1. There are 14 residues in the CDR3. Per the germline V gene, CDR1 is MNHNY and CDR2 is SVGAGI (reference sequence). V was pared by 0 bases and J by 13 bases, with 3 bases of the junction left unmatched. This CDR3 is CASSYSGTGAPLHF. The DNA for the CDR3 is TGTGCCAGCAGTTACTCGGGGACAGGGGCGCCCCTCCACTTT.

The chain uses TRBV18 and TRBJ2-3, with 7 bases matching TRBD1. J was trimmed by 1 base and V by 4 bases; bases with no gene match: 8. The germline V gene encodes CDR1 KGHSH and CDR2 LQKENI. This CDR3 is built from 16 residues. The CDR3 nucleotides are TGTGCCAGCTCACTCCTGACAGGGTCGGGCACAGATACGCAGTATTTT. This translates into CASSLLTGSGTDTQYF.

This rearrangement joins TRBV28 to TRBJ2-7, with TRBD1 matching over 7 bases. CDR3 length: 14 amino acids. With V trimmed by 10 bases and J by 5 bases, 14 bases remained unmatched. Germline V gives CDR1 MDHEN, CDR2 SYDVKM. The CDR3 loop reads CAITERGRGDEQYF. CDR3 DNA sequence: TGTGCCATCACGGAGAGGGGGCGAGGCGACGAGCAGTACTTC. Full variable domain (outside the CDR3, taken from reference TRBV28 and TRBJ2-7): DVKVTQSSRYLVKRTGEKVFLECVQDMDHENMFWYRQDPGLGLRLIYFSYDVKMKEKGDIPEGYSVSREKKERFSLILESASTNQTSMYLCAITERGRGDEQYFGPGTRLTVT.

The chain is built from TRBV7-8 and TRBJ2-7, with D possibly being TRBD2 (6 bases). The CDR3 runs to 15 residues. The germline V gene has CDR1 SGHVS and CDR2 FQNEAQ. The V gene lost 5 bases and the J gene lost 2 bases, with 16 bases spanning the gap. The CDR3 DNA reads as TGTGCCAGCAGCCCCCCCCGGGAGAGGACCTACGAGCAGTACTTC. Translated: CASSPPRERTYEQYF.

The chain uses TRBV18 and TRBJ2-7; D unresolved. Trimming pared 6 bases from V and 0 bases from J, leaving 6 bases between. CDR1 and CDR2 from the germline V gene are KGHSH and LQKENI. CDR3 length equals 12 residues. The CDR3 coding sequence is TGTGCCAGCTCCAGGAGCTCCTACGAGCAGTACTTC. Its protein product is CASSRSSYEQYF.

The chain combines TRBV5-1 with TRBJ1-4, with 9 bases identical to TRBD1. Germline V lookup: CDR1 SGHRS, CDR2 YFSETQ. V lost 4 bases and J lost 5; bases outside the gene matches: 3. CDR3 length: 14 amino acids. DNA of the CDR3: TGCGCCAGCAGCAGCGGGACAGGGAATGAAAAACTGTTTTTT. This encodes CASSSGTGNEKLFF. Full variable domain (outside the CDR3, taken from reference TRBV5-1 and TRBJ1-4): KAGVTQTPRYLIKTRGQQVTLSCSPISGHRSVSWYQQTPGQGLQFLFEYFSETQRNKGNFPGRFSGRQFSNSRSEMNVSTLELGDSALYLCASSSGTGNEKLFFGSGTQLSVL.

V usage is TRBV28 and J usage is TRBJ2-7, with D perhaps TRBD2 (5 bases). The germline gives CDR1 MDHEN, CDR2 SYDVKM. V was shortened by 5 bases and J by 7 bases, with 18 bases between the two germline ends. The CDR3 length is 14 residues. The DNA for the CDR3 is TGTGCCAGCAGTGGCATTGCCGGGGTAGGGGAGCAGTACTTC. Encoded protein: CASSGIAGVGEQYF.

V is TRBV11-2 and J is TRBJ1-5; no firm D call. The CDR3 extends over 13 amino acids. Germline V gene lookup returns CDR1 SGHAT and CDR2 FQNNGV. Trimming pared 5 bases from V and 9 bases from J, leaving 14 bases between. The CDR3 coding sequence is TGTGCCAGCAGCCCGACGTCGGTAAGGCCCCAGCATTTT. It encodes CASSPTSVRPQHF.

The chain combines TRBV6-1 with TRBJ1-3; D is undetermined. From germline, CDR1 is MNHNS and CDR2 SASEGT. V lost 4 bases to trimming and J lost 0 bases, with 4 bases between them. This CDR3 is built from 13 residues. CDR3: CASSAASGNTIYF. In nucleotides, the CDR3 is TGTGCCAGCAGTGCAGCCTCTGGAAACACCATATATTTT.

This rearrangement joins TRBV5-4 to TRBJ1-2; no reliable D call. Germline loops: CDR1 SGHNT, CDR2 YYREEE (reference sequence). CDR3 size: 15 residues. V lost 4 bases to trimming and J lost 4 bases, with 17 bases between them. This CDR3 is CASSETGDKGYGYTF. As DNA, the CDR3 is TGTGCCAGCAGCGAGACTGGGGATAAGGGCTATGGCTACACCTTC.

The chain's CDR3 is CASSLDGASYNEQFF. Here the CDR3 DNA reads TGTGCCAGCAGTCTGGACGGGGCATCCTACAATGAGCAGTTCTTC. V and J are TRBV5-5 and TRBJ2-1; TRBD1 or TRBD2 may be the D gene (5 bases each). The V end was cut by 5 bases, the J end by 1 base, with 13 bases between. The CDR3 sequence is 15 residues long. Per the germline V gene, CDR1 is SGHKS and CDR2 is YYEKEE (reference sequence).

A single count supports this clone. The CDR3: CASRPGQVGYTF. The CDR3 coding sequence is TGTGCCAGCAGACCGGGACAAGTAGGCTACACCTTC. The V gene is TRBV28, the J gene TRBJ1-2; possibly TRBD1 for D (6 bases). V lost 6 bases, J lost 8 bases, and 13 bases lay in between. This CDR3 has 12 residues. The germline gives CDR1 MDHEN, CDR2 SYDVKM.

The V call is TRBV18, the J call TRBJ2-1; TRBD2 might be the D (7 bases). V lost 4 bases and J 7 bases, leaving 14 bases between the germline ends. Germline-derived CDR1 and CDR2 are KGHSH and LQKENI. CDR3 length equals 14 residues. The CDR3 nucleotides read TGTGCCAGCTCACGACGGGGGGCGGGGAATGAGCAGTTCTTC. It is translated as CASSRRGAGNEQFF.

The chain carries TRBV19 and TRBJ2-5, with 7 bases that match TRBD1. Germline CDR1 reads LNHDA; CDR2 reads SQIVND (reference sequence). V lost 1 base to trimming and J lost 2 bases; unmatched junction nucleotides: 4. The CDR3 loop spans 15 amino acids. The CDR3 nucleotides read TGTGCCAGTAGTATAGGAGGGACAGATCAAGAGACCCAGTACTTC. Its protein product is CASSIGGTDQETQYF.

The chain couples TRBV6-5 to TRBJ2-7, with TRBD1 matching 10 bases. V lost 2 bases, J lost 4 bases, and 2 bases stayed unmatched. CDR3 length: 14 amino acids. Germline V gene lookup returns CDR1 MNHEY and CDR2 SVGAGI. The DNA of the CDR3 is TGTGCCAGCAGTTACGGGACAGGGGAATACGAGCAGTACTTC. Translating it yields CASSYGTGEYEQYF.

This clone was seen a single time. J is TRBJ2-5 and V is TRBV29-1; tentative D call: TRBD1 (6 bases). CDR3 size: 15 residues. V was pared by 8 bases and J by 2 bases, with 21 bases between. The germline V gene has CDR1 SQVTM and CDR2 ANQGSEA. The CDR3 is CSSQAAGVVQETQYF. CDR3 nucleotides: TGCAGCTCCCAGGCAGCAGGGGTGGTGCAAGAGACCCAGTACTTC. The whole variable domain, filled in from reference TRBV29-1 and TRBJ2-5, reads SAVISQKPSRDICQRGTSLTIQCQVDSQVTMMFWYRQQPGQSLTLIATANQGSEATYESGFVIDKFPISRPNLTFSTLTVSNMSPEDSSIYLCSSQAAGVVQETQYFGPGTRLLVL.

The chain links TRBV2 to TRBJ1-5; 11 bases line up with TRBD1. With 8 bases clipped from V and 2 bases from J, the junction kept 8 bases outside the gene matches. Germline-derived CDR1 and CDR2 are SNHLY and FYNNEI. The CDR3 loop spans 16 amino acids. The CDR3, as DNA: TGTGCCAGCTTCGGCGGACAGGGGGCCGGCAATCAGCCCCAGCATTTT. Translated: CASFGGQGAGNQPQHF.

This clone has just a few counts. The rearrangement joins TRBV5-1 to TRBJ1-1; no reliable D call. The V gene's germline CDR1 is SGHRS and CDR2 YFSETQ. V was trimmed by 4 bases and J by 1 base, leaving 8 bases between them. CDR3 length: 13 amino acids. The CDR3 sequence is CASSGQTNTEAFF. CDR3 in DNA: TGCGCCAGCAGCGGGCAGACGAACACTGAAGCTTTCTTT.

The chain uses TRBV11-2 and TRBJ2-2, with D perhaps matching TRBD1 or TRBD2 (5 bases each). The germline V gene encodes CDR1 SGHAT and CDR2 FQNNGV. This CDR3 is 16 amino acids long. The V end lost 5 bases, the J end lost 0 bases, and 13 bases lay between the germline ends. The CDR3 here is CASSPPGTTNTGELFF. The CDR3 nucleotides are TGTGCCAGCAGCCCCCCCGGGACCACGAACACCGGGGAGCTGTTTTTT.

The chain's CDR3 is CASSPGQGFMNTEAFF. DNA of the CDR3: TGTGCCAGCTCCCCCGGACAGGGATTCATGAACACTGAAGCTTTCTTT. V is TRBV18 and J is TRBJ1-1; 8 bases match TRBD1. With V trimmed by 6 bases and J by 0 bases, 9 bases remained unmatched. The germline CDR1 and CDR2 sequences are KGHSH and LQKENI. This CDR3 contains 16 residues. The whole variable domain, remainder taken from reference TRBV18 and TRBJ1-1, is NAGVMQNPRHLVRRRGQEARLRCSPMKGHSHVYWYRQLPEEGLKFMVYLQKENIIDESGMPKERFSAEFPKEGPSILRIQQVVRGDSAAYFCASSPGQGFMNTEAFFGQGTRLTVV.

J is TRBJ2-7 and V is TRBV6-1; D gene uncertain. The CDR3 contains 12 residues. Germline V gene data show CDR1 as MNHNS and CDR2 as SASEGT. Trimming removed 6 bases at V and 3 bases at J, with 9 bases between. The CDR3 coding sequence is TGTGCCAGCAGCGCCGGCCTCTACGAGCAGTACTTC. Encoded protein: CASSAGLYEQYF.

CDR3 region: CASSLEGRRGYTF. In nucleotides, the CDR3 is TGTGCCAGCAGCTTGGAGGGCCGCAGGGGCTACACCTTC. J is TRBJ1-2 and V is TRBV11-2; D remains ambiguous. The CDR3 is 13 amino acids. Trimming cost V 3 bases and J 8 bases, with 13 bases left between them. CDR1 and CDR2 (germline): SGHAT, FQNNGV.

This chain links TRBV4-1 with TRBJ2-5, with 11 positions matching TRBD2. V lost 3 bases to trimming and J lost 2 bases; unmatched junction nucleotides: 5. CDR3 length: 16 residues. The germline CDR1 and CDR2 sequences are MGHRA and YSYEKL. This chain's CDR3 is CASSQPGLAEQETQYF. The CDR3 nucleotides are TGCGCCAGCAGCCAGCCGGGACTAGCGGAACAAGAGACCCAGTACTTC.

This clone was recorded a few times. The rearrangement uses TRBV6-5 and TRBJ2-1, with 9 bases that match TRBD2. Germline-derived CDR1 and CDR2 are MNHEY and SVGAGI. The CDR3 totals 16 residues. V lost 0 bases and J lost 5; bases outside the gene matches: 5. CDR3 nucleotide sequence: TGTGCCAGCAGTTACTCGAACGCGGGGGGGGACAATGAGCAGTTCTTC. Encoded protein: CASSYSNAGGDNEQFF.

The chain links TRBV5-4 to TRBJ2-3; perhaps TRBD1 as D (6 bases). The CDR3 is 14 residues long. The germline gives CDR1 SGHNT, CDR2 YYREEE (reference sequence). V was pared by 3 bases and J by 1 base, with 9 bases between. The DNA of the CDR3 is TGTGCCAGCAGCTCCGGGACACGCACAGATACGCAGTATTTT. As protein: CASSSGTRTDTQYF.

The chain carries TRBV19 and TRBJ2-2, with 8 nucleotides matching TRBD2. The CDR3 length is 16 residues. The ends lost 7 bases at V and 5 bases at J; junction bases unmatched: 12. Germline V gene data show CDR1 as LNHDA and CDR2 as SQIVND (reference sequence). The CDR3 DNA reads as TGTGCCAGTACCCGTTGGGGAGCGGGAGAGACCGGGGAGCTGTTTTTT. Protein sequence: CASTRWGAGETGELFF.